What follows are 31 T cell receptor beta chains derived from one specimen sequenced in a study of T cells in Graves' hyperthyroidism and ophthalmopathy. Researchers took RNA transcripts and amplified the TCR beta CDR3 regions from them. With the HTBI primer set, the TCR CDR3 went through a first round of RT-PCR. Each CDR3 protein gets one entry after TCRdb re-called the multiplex PCR reads with MiXCR. The table includes 400,000 to 600,000 distinct CDR3 sequences, less than 25% detected once. The sequenced material came from blood. The origin of the receptors is a young man with Graves' hyperthyroidism.

This chain uses TRBV27 with TRBJ1-6; D is perhaps TRBD1 (5 bases). The ends were cut back, 2 bases at V and 9 bases at J, with 8 bases in the middle. Germline loops: CDR1 MNHEY, CDR2 SMNVEV (reference sequence). The CDR3 sequence is 13 residues long. CDR3 sequence: CASSLGGGSPLHF. The CDR3 DNA reads as TGTGCCAGCAGTTTAGGGGGGGGTTCACCCCTCCACTTT.

The genes are TRBV28 and TRBJ2-7, with D possibly matching TRBD1 (5 bases). There are 14 residues in the CDR3. Germline CDR1 reads MDHEN; CDR2 reads SYDVKM. Trimming cost V 6 bases and J 0 bases, with 12 bases left between them. Written as DNA, the CDR3 is TGTGCCAGCAGCTCGACAGAACACTCCTACGAGCAGTACTTC. Protein product: CASSSTEHSYEQYF.

This clonotype was detected many times. CDR3 DNA: TGTGCCAGCAGGGAAGAGAACACCGGGGAGCTGTTTTTT. Its protein is CASREENTGELFF. The V call is TRBV12-3 or TRBV12-4, the J call TRBJ2-2; D is unclear. This CDR3 comprises 13 residues. V shed 6 bases and J shed 1 base, with 6 bases lying between them.

This clonotype was observed at least ten times. The chain joins TRBV12-3 or TRBV12-4 to TRBJ2-3, with 7 bases matching TRBD2. Trimming at V came to 5 bases and at J to 2 bases, leaving 7 bases not matched to a gene. The CDR3 is made up of 15 amino acids. For the CDR3, the DNA is TGTGCCAGCAGTCAAATAGGGACTACCACAGATACGCAGTATTTT. This sequence encodes CASSQIGTTTDTQYF.

This rearrangement joins TRBV18 to TRBJ2-5; D may be TRBD1 (8 bases). The CDR3 runs to 15 residues. V was cut by 6 bases and J by 1 base, with 15 bases left in between. Germline CDR1 is KGHSH and CDR2 is LQKENI. CDR3 residues: CASSRHRGGQETQYF. CDR3 nucleotides: TGTGCCAGCTCGCGACACAGGGGGGGCCAAGAGACCCAGTACTTC.

J is TRBJ2-5 and V is TRBV28, with 7 nucleotides matching TRBD2. Trimming took 1 base from V and 5 from J; bases not matched to a gene: 10. Germline CDR1 is MDHEN and CDR2 is SYDVKM. This CDR3 is built from 16 residues. CDR3 coding DNA: TGTGCCAGCAGTTTATCCCCTATCTGGGGGGGGGAGACCCAGTACTTC. Its translation is CASSLSPIWGGETQYF.

The genes are TRBV19 and TRBJ1-5; D call uncertain. Germline-derived CDR1 and CDR2 are LNHDA and SQIVND (reference sequence). Trimming left V 5 bases short and J 2 bases short, with 13 bases between. This CDR3 region has 15 residues. The CDR3, as DNA: TGTGCCAGTAGTTCCCTCTGGTTGGGCAATCAGCCCCAGCATTTT. This gives the protein CASSSLWLGNQPQHF.

This clonotype was seen repeatedly, ten times or more. The rearrangement uses TRBV6-2 or TRBV6-3 and TRBJ1-1, with a weak D call TRBD1 (6 bases). V lost 8 bases and J 7 bases, leaving 11 bases between the germline ends. From germline, CDR1 is MNHEY and CDR2 SVGEGT. This CDR3 is built from 11 residues. The CDR3, as DNA: TGTGCCAGCTTTGGGGGCGGTGAAGCTTTCTTT. Translated, it gives CASFGGGEAFF.

This clonotype was detected many times. The chain combines TRBV6-5 with TRBJ1-1, with D maybe TRBD1 (5 bases). Germline V CDR1 and CDR2: MNHEY, SVGAGI. The V end was cut by 0 bases, the J end by 3 bases, with 11 bases between. The CDR3 spans 15 residues. For the CDR3, the DNA is TGTGCCAGCAGTTACTCGCAGGGCGGTGACACTGAAGCTTTCTTT. Encoded protein: CASSYSQGGDTEAFF.

The gene calls are TRBV6-1 and TRBJ2-5; D could derive from TRBD1 or TRBD2 (5 bases each). The V gene lost 6 bases and the J gene lost 4 bases, with 18 bases spanning the gap. Germline V gives CDR1 MNHNS, CDR2 SASEGT. The CDR3 sequence is 15 residues long. This CDR3 reads CASRGTDNIGETQYF. The CDR3 DNA reads as TGTGCCAGCAGAGGGACCGATAATATTGGAGAGACCCAGTACTTC.

In this sample, this clonotype turned up many times. The chain uses TRBV28 and TRBJ2-7; D assignment may be TRBD1 or TRBD2 (5 bases each). The CDR3 consists of 15 residues. Germline V gene sequence: CDR1 MDHEN, CDR2 SYDVKM. The V end lost 3 bases, the J end lost 2 bases, and 14 bases lay between the germline ends. Here the CDR3 DNA reads TGTGCCAGCAGTTTCTACGGGGCTGCCCCCTACGAGCAGTACTTC. Amino acid sequence: CASSFYGAAPYEQYF.

The V and J genes are TRBV10-3 and TRBJ2-7; a weak D match, TRBD1 (6 bases). The germline gives CDR1 ENHRY, CDR2 SYGVKD. The V and J ends lost 5 bases and 6 bases respectively, with 11 bases between them. The CDR3 consists of 12 residues. CDR3 nucleotide sequence: TGTGCCATCAGTTTACAGGGTCTCGAGCAGTACTTC. Translating it yields CAISLQGLEQYF.

The J gene is TRBJ2-7, the V gene TRBV2; 9 bases map to TRBD1. V dropped 5 bases and J dropped 5; count of bases not matched to a gene: 10. The V gene's germline CDR1 is SNHLY and CDR2 FYNNEI. The CDR3 loop spans 15 amino acids. DNA of the CDR3: TGTGCCAGCAGTTCACAGGGGGCGAAGGGAGACGAGCAGTACTTC. The encoded protein is CASSSQGAKGDEQYF.

CDR3 residues: CASSSRGGNSYEQYF. Here the CDR3 DNA reads TGTGCCAGCAGTTCCCGAGGGGGAAACTCCTACGAGCAGTACTTC. The chain combines TRBV27 with TRBJ2-7; D is possibly TRBD1 (6 bases). This CDR3 is built from 15 residues. Germline CDR1 and CDR2: MNHEY and SMNVEV (reference sequence). The V gene lost 4 bases and the J gene lost 0 bases, with 13 bases spanning the gap.

The CDR3 loop reads CASSFRGPPETQYF. The DNA for the CDR3 is TGTGCCAGCAGTTTCCGGGGACCTCCCGAGACCCAGTACTTC. V is TRBV6-5 and J is TRBJ2-5; D possibly uses TRBD1 or TRBD2 (5 bases each). The V end lost 4 bases, the J end lost 5 bases, and 14 bases lay between the germline ends. CDR1 and CDR2 (germline): MNHEY, SVGAGI. The CDR3 has 14 residues.

This clonotype was recorded at least ten times. The chain uses TRBV27 and TRBJ1-2; D uncertain. This CDR3 is built from 15 residues. Germline CDR1 reads MNHEY; CDR2 reads SMNVEV (reference sequence). Trimming removed 4 bases at V and 3 bases at J, with 15 bases between. CDR3 protein: CASSWNREAHYGYTF. CDR3 DNA sequence: TGTGCCAGCAGTTGGAACAGAGAAGCCCACTATGGCTACACCTTC.

This chain joins TRBV4-1 and TRBJ1-5; 7 bases are shared with TRBD1. Per germline, CDR1 MGHRA and CDR2 YSYEKL. The length of the CDR3 is 18 residues. J was trimmed by 0 bases and V by 0 bases; bases with no gene match: 8. CDR3 sequence (DNA): TGCGCCAGCAGCCAAGATATTCCAGGGGGATATAGCAATCAGCCCCAGCATTTT. It specifies CASSQDIPGGYSNQPQHF.

In its sample, this clonotype was seen many times. V is TRBV12-3 or TRBV12-4 and J is TRBJ1-5; tentatively, D is TRBD1 (5 bases). The V and J ends lost 3 bases and 6 bases respectively, with 9 bases between them. The CDR3 has 13 residues. The CDR3 bases are TGTGCCAGCAGTTTTTCAGGGAGTCAGCCCCAGCATTTT. Translation gives CASSFSGSQPQHF.

At least ten counts were recorded for this clonotype. This chain links TRBV6-5 with TRBJ1-2; TRBD1 agrees at 10 bases. V shed 4 bases, J shed 8 bases, and the junction held 4 bases outside the gene matches. The CDR3 has 13 amino acids. The germline V gene has CDR1 MNHEY and CDR2 SVGAGI. The DNA of the CDR3 is TGTGCCAGCAGTTCGGGGACAGGGGAGGGCTACACCTTC. Protein: CASSSGTGEGYTF.

This clonotype was found many times. V usage is TRBV7-8 and J usage is TRBJ2-5; 7 bases fit TRBD2. Unmatched junction bases numbered 9, after V lost 5 bases and J lost 3 bases. This CDR3 is 15 amino acids long. CDR1 and CDR2 (germline): SGHVS, FQNEAQ. The CDR3 nucleotides are TGTGCCAGCAGCCAGTACTCAGGGAGGGAAGAGACCCAGTACTTC. This codes for CASSQYSGREETQYF.

This clonotype has a count of ten or more. Here the CDR3 DNA reads TGTGCCAGCAGCCCACTGAACGGGGGGGCGGCAGAGACCCAGTACTTC. This codes for CASSPLNGGAAETQYF. The chain is built from TRBV6-1 and TRBJ2-5; 8 positions match TRBD2. Germline trimming cut 6 bases from V and 4 bases from J; bases unmatched to any gene: 13. Germline-derived CDR1 and CDR2 are MNHNS and SASEGT. This CDR3 is built from 16 residues.

The J gene is TRBJ1-1, the V gene TRBV6-4; D is unclear. Trimming cost V 4 bases and J 1 base, with 10 bases left between them. Germline V gene lookup returns CDR1 MRHNA and CDR2 SNTAGT. The CDR3 is 14 residues long. The CDR3 loop is CASSVRAENTEAFF. The CDR3, as DNA: TGTGCCAGCAGTGTTCGTGCAGAGAACACTGAAGCTTTCTTT.

In its sample, this clonotype was seen a few times. The chain is built from TRBV19 and TRBJ1-5; D perhaps matches TRBD1 (5 bases). CDR1 and CDR2 from the germline V gene are LNHDA and SQIVND (reference sequence). V was cut by 3 bases and J by 0 bases, with 9 bases left in between. The CDR3 has 15 amino acids. CDR3 coding DNA: TGTGCCAGTAGTATGACAGAATATAGCAATCAGCCCCAGCATTTT. Protein product: CASSMTEYSNQPQHF.

This clonotype has at least ten counts. The V and J genes are TRBV7-2 and TRBJ1-2; D gene ambiguous. Germline V lookup: CDR1 SGHTA, CDR2 FQGNSA. V was trimmed by 6 bases and J by 8 bases, leaving 13 bases between them. The CDR3 loop spans 12 amino acids. The CDR3 DNA is TGTGCCAGCAGAATCATCTATGCGGGCTACACCTTC. It is translated as CASRIIYAGYTF.

V is TRBV20-1 and J is TRBJ2-7; 10 nucleotides agree with TRBD2. The V segment lost 5 bases and the J segment 0 bases; nucleotides outside the gene matches: 10. Germline V gene sequence: CDR1 DFQATT, CDR2 SNEGSKA (reference sequence). The CDR3 is 16 amino acids. The CDR3 reads CSAPRTSGRSSYEQYF. The CDR3 coding sequence is TGCAGTGCTCCCCGGACTAGCGGCCGTAGCTCCTACGAGCAGTACTTC.

This clonotype was seen ten or more times. This chain links TRBV12-3 or TRBV12-4 with TRBJ2-2; D is perhaps TRBD1 (6 bases). V lost 5 bases to trimming and J lost 3 bases, with 10 bases between them. The CDR3 covers 14 residues. As DNA, the CDR3 is TGTGCCAGCAGTCCGGCAGGGGACACCGGGGAGCTGTTTTTT. It codes for CASSPAGDTGELFF.

This clonotype was seen at least ten times. The chain employs TRBV30 and TRBJ2-7; D gene unclear. Trimming removed 5 bases at V and 2 bases at J, with 16 bases between. Germline V gives CDR1 GTSNPN, CDR2 SVGIG (reference sequence). The CDR3 extends over 14 amino acids. As DNA, the CDR3 is TGTGCCTGGGAAGACGAGGCGCGAGCCTACGAGCAGTACTTC. Translation: CAWEDEARAYEQYF.

This clonotype has a count of ten or more. The chain uses TRBV27 and TRBJ1-2; D not certain. V was clipped by 3 bases and J by 2 bases, with 10 bases between them. This CDR3 is built from 14 residues. Germline CDR1 is MNHEY and CDR2 is SMNVEV (reference sequence). The CDR3 reads CASSFSEGNYGYTF. The CDR3 region has the DNA TGTGCCAGCAGTTTTAGCGAGGGAAACTATGGCTACACCTTC.

This clonotype has a handful of counts. The rearrangement uses TRBV12-3 or TRBV12-4 and TRBJ1-2, with 9 bases fitting TRBD1. V lost 3 bases and J lost 8; bases outside the gene matches: 7. This CDR3 is 14 amino acids long. In nucleotides, the CDR3 is TGTGCCAGCAGTTTTGTACGGGACAGGGCCGGCTACACCTTC. Protein: CASSFVRDRAGYTF.

This clonotype has a handful of counts. The chain has TRBV20-1 and TRBJ2-5; a weak D match, TRBD1 (6 bases). The germline V gene has CDR1 DFQATT and CDR2 SNEGSKA (reference sequence). V was clipped by 4 bases and J by 3 bases, with 24 bases between them. The CDR3 runs 17 residues. CDR3 loop: CSATPVVVRGLKETQYF. CDR3 coding DNA: TGCAGTGCTACCCCCGTGGTGGTCAGGGGTCTCAAAGAGACCCAGTACTTC.

This chain links TRBV25-1 with TRBJ2-7, with TRBD2 matching 14 bases. The germline V gene encodes CDR1 MGHDK and CDR2 SYGVNS. V shed 4 bases and J 6 bases; nucleotides not matched to a gene: 11. There are 17 residues in the CDR3. The CDR3, as DNA: TGTGCCAGCAGTGGGGGGGGACTAGCGGGAGTTCCAATCGAGCAGTACTTC. Translation: CASSGGGLAGVPIEQYF.